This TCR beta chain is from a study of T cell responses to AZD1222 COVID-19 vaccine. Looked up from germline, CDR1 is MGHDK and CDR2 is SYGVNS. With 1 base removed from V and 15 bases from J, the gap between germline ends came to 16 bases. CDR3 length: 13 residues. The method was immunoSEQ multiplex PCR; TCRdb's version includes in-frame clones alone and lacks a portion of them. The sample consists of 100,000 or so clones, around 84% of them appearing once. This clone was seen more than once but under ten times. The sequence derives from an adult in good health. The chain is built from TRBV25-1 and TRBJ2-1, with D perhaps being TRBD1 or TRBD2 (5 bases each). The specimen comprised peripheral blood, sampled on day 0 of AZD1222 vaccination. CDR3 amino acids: CASSESGDRFLFF. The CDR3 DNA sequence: TGTGCCAGCAGTGAATCCGGGGACCGCTTTTTGTTCTTC. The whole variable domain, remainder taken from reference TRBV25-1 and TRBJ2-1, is EADIYQTPRYLVIGTGKKITLECSQTMGHDKMYWYQQDPGMELHLIHYSYGVNSTEKGDLSSESTVSRIRTEHFPLTLESARPSHTSQYLCASSESGDRFLFFGPGTRLTVL.